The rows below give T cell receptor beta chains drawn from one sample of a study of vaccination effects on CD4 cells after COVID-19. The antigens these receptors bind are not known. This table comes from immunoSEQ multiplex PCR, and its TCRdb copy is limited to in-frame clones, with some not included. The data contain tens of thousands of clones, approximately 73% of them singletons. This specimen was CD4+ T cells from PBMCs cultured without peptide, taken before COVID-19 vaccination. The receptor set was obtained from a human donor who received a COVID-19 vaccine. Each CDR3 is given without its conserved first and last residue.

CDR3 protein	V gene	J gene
AWSVYTEAF	TRBV30	TRBJ1-1
ASRGTGGWAGEAGELF	TRBV25-1	TRBJ2-2
ASSEDRQISRGGYT	TRBV2	TRBJ1-2
ASSDNEQF	TRBV27	TRBJ2-1
AISESRGADSPLH	TRBV10-3	TRBJ1-6
ASSSRPGSPTTNEKLF	TRBV3-1/TRBV3-2	TRBJ1-4
ASSPKKGGASTDTQY	TRBV18	TRBJ2-3
ASSFPGSGRDNEQF	TRBV7-2	TRBJ2-1
ASWDRAAEQY	TRBV2	TRBJ2-7
ASSPDGTGRYT	TRBV5-6	TRBJ1-2
ASSHPKGVRGYT	TRBV6-2/TRBV6-3	TRBJ1-2
NHLAVKTQY	TRBV20-1	TRBJ2-5
ASSQEYTGGRVAF	TRBV3-1/TRBV3-2	TRBJ1-1
ASSHGGGITEAF	TRBV7-9	TRBJ1-1
ASSGYNEQF	TRBV2	TRBJ2-1
AIRGRDYEQF	TRBV28	TRBJ2-1
AWRNTGSGNTIY	TRBV30	TRBJ1-3
ASTQGAFTEAF	TRBV12-5	TRBJ1-1
ASMRTGLNTEAF	TRBV19	TRBJ1-1
ASSLERSQKETQY	TRBV7-9	TRBJ2-5
ASSFRDSYGYT	TRBV5-6	TRBJ1-2
ASSLGSGDWGEQF	TRBV7-9	TRBJ2-1
ASSLSRYRSNSPLH	TRBV28	TRBJ1-6
ASSFFRGETQY	TRBV5-6	TRBJ2-5
ASSQTGLNSPLH	TRBV4-1	TRBJ1-6
ASSPAGQGAKQY	TRBV6-4	TRBJ2-7
ASSDRVHWKGPYEQY	TRBV10-1	TRBJ2-7
ASSPRTHYEQY	TRBV5-1	TRBJ2-7
ASSLAGTLYQETQY	TRBV7-2	TRBJ2-5
ASSQELRDTEAF	TRBV4-3	TRBJ1-1
ASSVRGRGNTEAF	TRBV5-1	TRBJ1-1
ASVRWGQETQY	TRBV6-5	TRBJ2-5
ASSLNENTEAF	TRBV12-3/TRBV12-4	TRBJ1-1
ASSLGLAGPSGANVLT	TRBV5-1	TRBJ2-6
ASSEVAGAYGYT	TRBV6-4	TRBJ1-2
ASSQTVRDTEAF	TRBV2	TRBJ1-1
ASSPHAGAWTEAF	TRBV7-2	TRBJ1-1
ASSPGTSPTYEQY	TRBV7-9	TRBJ2-7
ATSDPGAGNQPQH	TRBV24-1	TRBJ1-5
ASSRTQGRETQY	TRBV19	TRBJ2-5
ASSLDGSPAYEQY	TRBV27	TRBJ2-7
ASSRLTSGKNPSTDTQY	TRBV6-2/TRBV6-3	TRBJ2-3
ASSLYQHRQGPGELF	TRBV5-4	TRBJ2-2
ASSQDRDRVSYNEQF	TRBV19	TRBJ2-1
SVEWLLAGDLGETQY	TRBV29-1	TRBJ2-5
AIKGAGGPGELF	TRBV10-3	TRBJ2-2
ASLTTDGYNQPQH	TRBV28	TRBJ1-5
ASSTLDRDYGYT	TRBV13	TRBJ1-2
ASQPLQGARDEQY	TRBV6-5	TRBJ2-7
ASSQDRTGYSNQPQH	TRBV3-1/TRBV3-2	TRBJ1-5
SASISGGADTQY	TRBV20-1	TRBJ2-3
ATSRRDRFNQPQH	TRBV15	TRBJ1-5
ATSDLGQANTGELF	TRBV24-1	TRBJ2-2
ASSPGSPGGEAF	TRBV7-3	TRBJ1-1
ASSLDGEAF	TRBV7-9	TRBJ1-1
ASSTWGDTQY	TRBV18	TRBJ2-3
ASSQELTGGTGAEAF	TRBV4-3	TRBJ1-1
ASSPTGLAGGYEQY	TRBV5-1	TRBJ2-7
ASNRGETSTDTQY	TRBV5-5	TRBJ2-3
ASRSPGDNGELF	TRBV12-2	TRBJ2-2